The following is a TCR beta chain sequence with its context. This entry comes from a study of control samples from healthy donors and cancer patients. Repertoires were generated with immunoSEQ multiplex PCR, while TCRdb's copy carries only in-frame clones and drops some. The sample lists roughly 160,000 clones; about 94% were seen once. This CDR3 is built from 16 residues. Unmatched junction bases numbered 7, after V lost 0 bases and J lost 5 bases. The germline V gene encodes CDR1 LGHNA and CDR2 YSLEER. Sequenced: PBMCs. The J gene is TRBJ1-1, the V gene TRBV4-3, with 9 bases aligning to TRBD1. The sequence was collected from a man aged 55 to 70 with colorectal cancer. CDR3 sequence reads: CASSQEQGARRTEAFF. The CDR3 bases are TGCGCCAGCAGCCAAGAACAGGGGGCGAGGAGAACTGAAGCTTTCTTT.